The 30 T cell receptor beta chains reported below all come from one sample, sequenced in a study of T cell changes during pregnancy in multiple sclerosis. Generated by immunoSEQ multiplex PCR, the TCRdb table keeps only in-frame clones and is missing some. This table has about 89,000 clones, 94% appearing once. Here the sequenced sample was peripheral blood, taken after pregnancy. The origin of the receptors is a female donor in good health, enrolled as a control in a pregnancy study.

This rearrangement joins TRBV5-1 to TRBJ2-7; 8 bases are shared with TRBD2. Germline V gene data show CDR1 as SGHRS and CDR2 as YFSETQ. V shed 1 base and J 5 bases; nucleotides not matched to a gene: 2. This CDR3 region has 13 residues. CDR3 amino acids: CASSLPRGDEQYF. CDR3 bases: TGCGCCAGCAGCTTGCCGCGGGGGGACGAGCAGTACTTC. Variable domain in full (rest from reference TRBV5-1 and TRBJ2-7): KAGVTQTPRYLIKTRGQQVTLSCSPISGHRSVSWYQQTPGQGLQFLFEYFSETQRNKGNFPGRFSGRQFSNSRSEMNVSTLELGDSALYLCASSLPRGDEQYFGPGTRLTVT.

This chain uses TRBV2 with TRBJ1-4; D is uncertain. The CDR3 is made up of 12 amino acids. Germline lookup yields CDR1 SNHLY and CDR2 FYNNEI. Trimming took 7 bases from V and 8 from J, leaving 11 bases between them. DNA of the CDR3: TGTGCCAGCACCTCGACGGGGGAAAAACTGTTTTTT. Protein sequence: CASTSTGEKLFF.

The chain recombines TRBV5-6 with TRBJ2-5; D perhaps matches TRBD2 (6 bases). Trimming stripped 0 bases from V and 4 bases from J, with 13 bases between. The CDR3 is made up of 15 amino acids. The germline V gene encodes CDR1 SGHDT and CDR2 YYEEEE. Here the CDR3 reads CASSLATRSGETQYF. CDR3 nucleotide sequence: TGTGCCAGCAGCTTGGCGACTAGATCAGGAGAGACCCAGTACTTC.

This chain uses TRBV7-2 with TRBJ2-3; the match to TRBD2 covers 12 bases. V dropped 4 bases and J dropped 3; count of bases not matched to a gene: 11. Germline-derived CDR1 and CDR2 are SGHTA and FQGNSA. CDR3 length: 18 residues. CDR3 in amino acids: CASSYERLLAGGTDTQYF. CDR3 bases: TGTGCCAGCAGCTACGAAAGATTACTAGCGGGAGGTACAGATACGCAGTATTTT.

The J gene is TRBJ2-7, the V gene TRBV6-1; 9 positions match TRBD1. With 6 bases clipped from V and 4 bases from J, the junction kept 10 bases outside the gene matches. The CDR3 has 15 residues. Looked up from germline, CDR1 is MNHNS and CDR2 is SASEGT. In nucleotides, the CDR3 is TGTGCCAGCAGCAGAACAGGGGGCCAACCTTACGAGCAGTACTTC. Residues: CASSRTGGQPYEQYF.

The chain couples TRBV25-1 to TRBJ2-2; D is possibly TRBD1 (5 bases). Looked up from germline, CDR1 is MGHDK and CDR2 is SYGVNS. V was shortened by 8 bases and J by 3 bases, with 10 bases between the two germline ends. The CDR3 runs 13 residues. The CDR3 DNA reads as TGTGCCAGCGGGTTGGGGCACACCGGGGAGCTGTTTTTT. Its protein product is CASGLGHTGELFF.

The rearrangement uses TRBV6-5 and TRBJ1-4, with 12 nucleotides matching TRBD1. The V segment lost 5 bases and the J segment 8 bases; nucleotides outside the gene matches: 3. CDR1 and CDR2 from the germline V gene are MNHEY and SVGAGI. The CDR3 runs 14 residues. The CDR3 loop reads CASSTGTGGEKLFF. The CDR3 DNA reads as TGTGCCAGCAGTACCGGGACAGGGGGCGAAAAACTGTTTTTT.

The chain is built from TRBV27 and TRBJ2-1, with 7 bases lining up with TRBD1. Germline trimming cut 5 bases from V and 1 base from J; bases unmatched to any gene: 14. The CDR3 consists of 18 residues. CDR1 MNHEY and CDR2 SMNVEV come from the germline V gene (reference sequence). The CDR3 region has the DNA TGTGCCAGCAGTAAACTCCTCACGACAGGGCCGTCCTACAATGAGCAGTTCTTC. Translating it yields CASSKLLTTGPSYNEQFF.

The chain recombines TRBV7-2 with TRBJ2-3; D call uncertain. Trimming took off 5 bases at V and 2 bases at J, with 11 bases between the two ends. CDR1 SGHTA and CDR2 FQGNSA come from the germline V gene. CDR3 length: 14 amino acids. CDR3 nucleotide sequence: TGTGCCAGCAGCCTCGCCCCGGTCACAGATACGCAGTATTTT. Its protein product is CASSLAPVTDTQYF.

The V call is TRBV30, the J call TRBJ1-1, with no clear D. The length of the CDR3 is 12 residues. CDR1 and CDR2 from the germline V gene are GTSNPN and SVGIG (reference sequence). V was trimmed by 3 bases and J by 6 bases, leaving 11 bases between them. CDR3 protein: CAWSQTGSEAFF. The CDR3, as DNA: TGTGCCTGGAGCCAAACGGGTTCTGAAGCTTTCTTT. Full variable domain (outside the CDR3, taken from reference TRBV30 and TRBJ1-1): SQTIHQWPATLVQPVGSPLSLECTVEGTSNPNLYWYRQAAGRGLQLLFYSVGIGQISSEVPQNLSASRPQDRQFILSSKKLLLSDSGFYLCAWSQTGSEAFFGQGTRLTVV.

V usage is TRBV7-9 and J usage is TRBJ2-7; TRBD1 aligns across 9 bases. This CDR3 contains 16 residues. In germline, CDR1 is SEHNR, CDR2 FQNEAQ (reference sequence). V lost 6 bases and J lost 2; bases outside the gene matches: 11. The CDR3 here is CASSRWDRDPPYEQYF. CDR3 nucleotide sequence: TGTGCCAGCAGTCGTTGGGACAGGGACCCACCCTACGAGCAGTACTTC.

Only a few counts were recorded for this clone. In DNA, the CDR3 is TGTGCCACCAGCGGACTAGGCGGAGGGATCAACGAGCAGTACTTC. Translated, it gives CATSGLGGGINEQYF. The chain is built from TRBV15 and TRBJ2-7, with TRBD2 matching 7 bases. Trimming took 5 bases from V and 5 from J; bases not matched to a gene: 12. The CDR3 consists of 15 residues. Per the germline V gene, CDR1 is LNHNV and CDR2 is YYDKDF (reference sequence).

The genes are TRBV27 and TRBJ2-5; no definite D call. From germline, CDR1 is MNHEY and CDR2 SMNVEV (reference sequence). Trimming removed 10 bases at V and 1 base at J, with 4 bases between. The CDR3 length is 10 residues. CDR3 protein: CATIQETQYF. The DNA of the CDR3 is TGTGCCACCATCCAAGAGACCCAGTACTTC.

The genes are TRBV10-1 and TRBJ1-1, with 7 bases identical to TRBD1. V dropped 10 bases and J dropped 2; count of bases not matched to a gene: 4. The CDR3 runs to 12 residues. Per germline, CDR1 WNHNN and CDR2 SYGVQD (reference sequence). CDR3 loop: CAIQGGNTEAFF. The CDR3 DNA is TGCGCCATCCAGGGGGGCAACACTGAAGCTTTCTTT.

The chain combines TRBV4-1 with TRBJ2-3, with 10 bases fitting TRBD1. The V segment lost 3 bases and the J segment 0 bases; nucleotides outside the gene matches: 0. This CDR3 contains 15 residues. Per the germline V gene, CDR1 is MGHRA and CDR2 is YSYEKL. CDR3 amino acids: CASSQTGGSTDTQYF. The CDR3 nucleotides read TGCGCCAGCAGCCAGACAGGGGGCAGCACAGATACGCAGTATTTT.

V and J are TRBV27 and TRBJ2-7; 7 nucleotides align to TRBD1. CDR3 size: 15 residues. The germline V gene has CDR1 MNHEY and CDR2 SMNVEV (reference sequence). J was trimmed by 2 bases and V by 5 bases; bases with no gene match: 9. DNA of the CDR3: TGTGCCAGCAGTCCGAAAGGGGGCGCCGCCTACGAGCAGTACTTC. Its protein is CASSPKGGAAYEQYF.

This chain connects TRBV5-5 to TRBJ2-5, with TRBD2 matching 8 bases. Trimming took 3 bases from V and 4 from J; bases not matched to a gene: 5. Germline CDR1 is SGHKS and CDR2 is YYEKEE (reference sequence). The CDR3 consists of 14 residues. CDR3 sequence (DNA): TGTGCCAGCAGCTCGGTGAGCGGGAGAGAGACCCAGTACTTC. This sequence encodes CASSSVSGRETQYF.

The chain employs TRBV11-3 and TRBJ2-3, with D possibly matching TRBD1 (6 bases). CDR1 is SGHNT and CDR2 is YENEEA in the germline V gene. V lost 2 bases, J lost 0 bases, and 9 bases lay in between. The CDR3 has 15 residues. CDR3 sequence (DNA): TGTGCCAGCAGCTTAAGGGGGACCAGCACAGATACGCAGTATTTT. This sequence encodes CASSLRGTSTDTQYF.

This sequence joins TRBV6-6 and TRBJ1-3; D is perhaps TRBD1 (6 bases). The CDR3 has 14 residues. Germline-derived CDR1 and CDR2 are MNHNY and SVGAGI (reference sequence). V shed 6 bases and J shed 6 bases, with 15 bases lying between them. The CDR3 loop is CASRHTGTANTIYF. CDR3 nucleotides: TGTGCCAGCAGACACACAGGGACGGCAAACACCATATATTTT.

This clone occurred once. The chain employs TRBV7-2 and TRBJ2-5, with a weak D call TRBD2 (6 bases). Germline CDR1 is SGHTA and CDR2 is FQGNSA. The CDR3 is 13 residues long. V lost 5 bases to trimming and J lost 2 bases, with 9 bases between them. The DNA of the CDR3 is TGTGCCAGCAGCCGGGAGCGACAAGAGACCCAGTACTTC. Translated, it gives CASSRERQETQYF.

The chain carries TRBV6-1 and TRBJ2-3; 8 bases are a match to TRBD1. Trimming took 4 bases from V and 2 from J; bases not matched to a gene: 8. The V gene's germline CDR1 is MNHNS and CDR2 SASEGT. The CDR3 spans 16 residues. CDR3 sequence (DNA): TGTGCCAGCAGTGTCGGGAGACAGGGGTTCACAGATACGCAGTATTTT. It specifies CASSVGRQGFTDTQYF.

This chain connects TRBV6-5 to TRBJ1-4; D might be TRBD1 (6 bases). Trimming shortened V by 1 base and J by 5 bases, and 11 bases separated the two germline ends. Germline V lookup: CDR1 MNHEY, CDR2 SVGAGI. The CDR3 covers 15 residues. CDR3 residues: CASSYLGQTNEKLFF. The DNA for the CDR3 is TGTGCCAGCAGTTACTTAGGACAGACCAATGAAAAACTGTTTTTT.

This chain connects TRBV28 to TRBJ2-5; 8 bases line up with TRBD2. V lost 5 bases to trimming and J lost 9 bases; unmatched junction nucleotides: 11. This CDR3 spans 14 amino acids. From germline, CDR1 is MDHEN and CDR2 SYDVKM. The CDR3 DNA reads as TGTGCCAGCAGTGGAAGGGACGGGAGGGCGGCCCAGTACTTC. This encodes CASSGRDGRAAQYF. The whole variable domain, remainder taken from reference TRBV28 and TRBJ2-5, is DVKVTQSSRYLVKRTGEKVFLECVQDMDHENMFWYRQDPGLGLRLIYFSYDVKMKEKGDIPEGYSVSREKKERFSLILESASTNQTSMYLCASSGRDGRAAQYFGPGTRLLVL.

The V and J genes are TRBV5-4 and TRBJ2-1, with 7 bases matching TRBD2. V dropped 4 bases and J dropped 7; count of bases not matched to a gene: 14. The germline V gene encodes CDR1 SGHNT and CDR2 YYREEE (reference sequence). This CDR3 comprises 16 residues. CDR3 sequence: CASSPGDGGTTNEQFF. The CDR3 bases are TGTGCCAGCAGCCCCGGAGATGGCGGGACTACTAATGAGCAGTTCTTC.

This chain links TRBV5-4 with TRBJ2-7; 12 bases align to TRBD1. The CDR3 is 16 amino acids. V shed 4 bases and J 5 bases; nucleotides not matched to a gene: 10. Germline CDR1 and CDR2: SGHNT and YYREEE (reference sequence). CDR3 DNA: TGTGCCAGCAGCCCCTCCGGGGGACAGGGGGCCCACGAGCAGTACTTC. Protein sequence: CASSPSGGQGAHEQYF.

The rearrangement links TRBV28 to TRBJ2-7; TRBD1 matches at 10 bases. CDR1 is MDHEN and CDR2 is SYDVKM in the germline V gene. V was clipped by 4 bases and J by 3 bases; unmatched bases: 15. The CDR3 has 18 amino acids. CDR3 DNA sequence: TGTGCCAGCAGTTGGGAGGGACAGGGGTTCCCGTCTTTCTACGAGCAGTACTTC. It codes for CASSWEGQGFPSFYEQYF.

V gene TRBV5-1 combines with J gene TRBJ2-7; TRBD2 matches at 7 bases. CDR3 length: 15 amino acids. Trimming at V came to 4 bases and at J to 4 bases, leaving 11 bases not matched to a gene. Germline CDR1 is SGHRS and CDR2 is YFSETQ. CDR3 bases: TGCGCCAGCAGCAAAAGCGGGGTCACCCATTACGAGCAGTACTTC. This translates into CASSKSGVTHYEQYF. The whole variable domain, filled in from reference TRBV5-1 and TRBJ2-7, reads KAGVTQTPRYLIKTRGQQVTLSCSPISGHRSVSWYQQTPGQGLQFLFEYFSETQRNKGNFPGRFSGRQFSNSRSEMNVSTLELGDSALYLCASSKSGVTHYEQYFGPGTRLTVT.

J is TRBJ2-2 and V is TRBV5-1; tentatively, D is TRBD1 (6 bases). The germline V and J ends were trimmed by 4 bases and 4 bases, with 14 bases remaining between them. CDR1 and CDR2 from the germline V gene are SGHRS and YFSETQ. The CDR3 has 15 amino acids. CDR3 sequence reads: CASSPQGLGTGELFF. In DNA form, the CDR3 reads TGCGCCAGCAGCCCACAGGGTCTGGGCACCGGGGAGCTGTTTTTT.

The CDR3 is CASSERPSIGDSYNEQFF. The CDR3 DNA is TGTGCCAGCAGTGAAAGGCCATCTATAGGGGATTCCTACAATGAGCAGTTCTTC. The chain is built from TRBV2 and TRBJ2-1, with D possibly being TRBD1 (5 bases). The CDR3 runs to 18 residues. The germline gives CDR1 SNHLY, CDR2 FYNNEI. Trimming removed 2 bases from V and 1 base from J, with 18 bases in between.

J is TRBJ1-1 and V is TRBV28; 7 nucleotides line up with TRBD1. Germline CDR1 is MDHEN and CDR2 is SYDVKM. The CDR3 runs 17 residues. J gave up 3 bases and V 6 bases, and 16 bases lay outside the gene matches. CDR3 amino acids: CASRPMGQPLGYTEAFF. CDR3 coding DNA: TGTGCCAGCAGGCCGATGGGACAGCCGCTGGGGTACACTGAAGCTTTCTTT.